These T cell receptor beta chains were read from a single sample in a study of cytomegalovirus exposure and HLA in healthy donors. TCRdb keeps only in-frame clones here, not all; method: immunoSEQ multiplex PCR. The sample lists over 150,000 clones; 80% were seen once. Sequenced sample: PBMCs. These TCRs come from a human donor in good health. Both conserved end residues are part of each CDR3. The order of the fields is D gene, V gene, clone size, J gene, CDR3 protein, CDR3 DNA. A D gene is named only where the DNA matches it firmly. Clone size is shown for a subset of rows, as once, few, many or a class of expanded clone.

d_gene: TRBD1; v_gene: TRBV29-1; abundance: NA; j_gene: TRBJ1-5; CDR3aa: CSAGQGVRQPQHF; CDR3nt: TGCAGCGCAGGACAGGGGGTTCGTCAGCCCCAGCATTTT
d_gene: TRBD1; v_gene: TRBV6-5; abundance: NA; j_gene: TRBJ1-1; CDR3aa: CASSYHPPGGGTEAFF; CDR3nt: TGTGCCAGCAGTTACCACCCCCCAGGGGGTGGCACTGAAGCTTTCTTT
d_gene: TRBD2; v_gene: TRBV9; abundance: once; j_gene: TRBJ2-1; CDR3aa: CASSVVLGGDEQFF; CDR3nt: TGTGCCAGCAGCGTAGTATTGGGGGGGGATGAGCAGTTCTTC
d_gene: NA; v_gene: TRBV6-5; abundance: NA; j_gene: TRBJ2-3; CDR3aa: CASSYDSRDTQYF; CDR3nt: TGTGCCAGCAGTTACGATTCACGGGATACGCAGTATTTT
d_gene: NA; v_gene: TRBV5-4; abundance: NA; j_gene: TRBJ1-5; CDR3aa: CASSFWGGGNQPQHF; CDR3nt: TGTGCCAGCAGCTTTTGGGGGGGAGGCAATCAGCCCCAGCATTTT
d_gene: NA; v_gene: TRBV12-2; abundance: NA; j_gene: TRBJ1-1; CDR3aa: CASRLTTGVRSYGSTEAFF; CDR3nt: TGTGCAAGTCGCTTAACTACAGGGGTCCGATCCTATGGCAGCACTGAAGCTTTCTTT
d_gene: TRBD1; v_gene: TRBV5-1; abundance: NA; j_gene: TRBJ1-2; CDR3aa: CASSWGQADYGYTF; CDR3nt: TGCGCCAGCAGCTGGGGACAGGCCGACTATGGCTACACCTTC
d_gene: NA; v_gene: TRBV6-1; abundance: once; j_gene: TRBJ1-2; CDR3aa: CASSEKGGHGYTF; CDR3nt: TGTGCCAGCAGTGAAAAGGGAGGTCATGGCTACACCTTC
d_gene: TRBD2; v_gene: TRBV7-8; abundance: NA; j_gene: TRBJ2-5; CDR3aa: CASSSRGGTSGGETQYF; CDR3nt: TGTGCCAGCAGCTCGCGTGGGGGGACTAGCGGGGGGGAGACCCAGTACTTC
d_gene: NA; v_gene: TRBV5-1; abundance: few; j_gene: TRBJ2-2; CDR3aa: CASSSRGSFGELFF; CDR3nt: TGCGCCAGCAGCTCCCGAGGGTCGTTCGGGGAGCTGTTTTTT
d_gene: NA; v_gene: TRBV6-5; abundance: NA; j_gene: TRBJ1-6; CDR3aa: CASSRGGAEALHF; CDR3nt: TGTGCCAGCAGTAGGGGGGGAGCGGAGGCCCTCCACTTT
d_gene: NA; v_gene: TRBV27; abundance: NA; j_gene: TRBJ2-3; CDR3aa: CASSLAGRTDTQYF; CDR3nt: TGTGCCAGCAGTTTAGCGGGGCGCACAGATACGCAGTATTTT
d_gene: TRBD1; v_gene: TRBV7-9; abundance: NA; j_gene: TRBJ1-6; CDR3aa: CASKLGTGLSPLHF; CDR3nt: TGTGCCAGCAAACTTGGGACAGGGCTGTCACCCCTCCACTTT
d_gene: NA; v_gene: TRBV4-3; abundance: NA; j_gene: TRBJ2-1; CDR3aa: CASSQDRGAFYNEQFF; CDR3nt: TGCGCCAGCAGCCAAGATCGGGGGGCCTTCTACAATGAGCAGTTCTTC
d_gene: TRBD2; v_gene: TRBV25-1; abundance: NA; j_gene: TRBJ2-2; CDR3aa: CASSDLAGGPRTGELFF; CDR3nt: TGTGCCAGCAGTGATCTAGCGGGGGGGCCGAGAACCGGGGAGCTGTTTTTT
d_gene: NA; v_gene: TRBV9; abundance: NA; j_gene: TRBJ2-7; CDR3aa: CASSVGVGDYEQYF; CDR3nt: TGTGCCAGCAGCGTAGGGGTAGGGGACTACGAGCAGTACTTC
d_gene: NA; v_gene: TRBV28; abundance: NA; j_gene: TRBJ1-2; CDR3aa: CASSLGGEHNYGYTF; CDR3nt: TGTGCCAGCAGTCTAGGGGGGGAACATAACTATGGCTACACCTTC
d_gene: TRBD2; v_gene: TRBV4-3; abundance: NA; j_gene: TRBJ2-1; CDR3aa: CASSPGTSGLQFF; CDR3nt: TGCGCCAGCAGCCCCGGGACTAGCGGGCTACAGTTCTTC
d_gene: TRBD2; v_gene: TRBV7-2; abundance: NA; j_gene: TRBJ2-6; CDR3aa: CASSLATSGGVSGANVLTF; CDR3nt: TGTGCCAGCAGCTTAGCAACTAGCGGGGGGGTCAGTGGGGCCAACGTCCTGACTTTC
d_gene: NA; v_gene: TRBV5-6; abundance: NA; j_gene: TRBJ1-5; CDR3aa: CASSHWGQFQPQHF; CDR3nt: TGTGCCAGCAGCCATTGGGGCCAGTTTCAGCCCCAGCATTTT
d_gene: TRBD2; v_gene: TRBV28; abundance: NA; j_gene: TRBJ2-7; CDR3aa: CASSGRPWETSGGVQYF; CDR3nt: TGTGCCAGCAGCGGAAGGCCCTGGGAGACTAGCGGGGGGGTTCAGTACTTC
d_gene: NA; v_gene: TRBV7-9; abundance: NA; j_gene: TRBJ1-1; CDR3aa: CASSLGTGSEAFF; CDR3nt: TGTGCCAGCAGCTTAGGCACGGGTTCCGAAGCTTTCTTT
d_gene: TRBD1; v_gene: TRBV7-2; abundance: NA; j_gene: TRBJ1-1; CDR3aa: CASSWTGGTEAFF; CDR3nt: TGTGCCAGCAGTTGGACAGGGGGCACTGAAGCTTTCTTT
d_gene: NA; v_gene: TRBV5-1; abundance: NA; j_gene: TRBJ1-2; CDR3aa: CASSSGQYYGYTF; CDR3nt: TGCGCCAGCAGCTCTGGACAGTACTATGGCTACACCTTC
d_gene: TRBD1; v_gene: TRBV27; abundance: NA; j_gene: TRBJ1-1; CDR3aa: CASSRRQGARGTEAFF; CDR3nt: TGTGCCAGCAGTCGGAGACAGGGGGCGCGCGGAACTGAAGCTTTCTTT
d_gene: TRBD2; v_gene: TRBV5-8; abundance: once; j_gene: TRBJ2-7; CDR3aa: CASSLVLAGGLSYEQYF; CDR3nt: TGTGCCAGCAGCTTGGTACTAGCGGGGGGGCTGTCCTACGAGCAGTACTTC
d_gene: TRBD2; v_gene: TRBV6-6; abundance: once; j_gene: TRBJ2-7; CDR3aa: CASSSGLAGAYEQYF; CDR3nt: TGTGCCAGCAGTTCAGGACTAGCGGGGGCCTACGAGCAGTACTTC
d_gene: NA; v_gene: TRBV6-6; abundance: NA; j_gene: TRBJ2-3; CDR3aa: CASSRGGAQDTQYF; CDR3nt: TGTGCCAGCAGCCGAGGGGGGGCGCAAGATACGCAGTATTTT
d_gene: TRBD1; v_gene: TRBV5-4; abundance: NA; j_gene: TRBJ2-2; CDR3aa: CASSSGQGIDWGELFF; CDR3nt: TGTGCCAGCAGCTCGGGACAGGGCATAGATTGGGGGGAGCTGTTTTTT
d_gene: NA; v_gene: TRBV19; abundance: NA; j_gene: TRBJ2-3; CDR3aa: CASSPGSFTDTQYF; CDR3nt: TGTGCCAGTAGTCCCGGGTCATTCACAGATACGCAGTATTTT
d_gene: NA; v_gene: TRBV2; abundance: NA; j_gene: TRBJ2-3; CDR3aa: CASSELESRGWVVDTQYF; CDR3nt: TGTGCCAGCAGTGAACTCGAAAGTAGGGGGTGGGTCGTAGATACGCAGTATTTT
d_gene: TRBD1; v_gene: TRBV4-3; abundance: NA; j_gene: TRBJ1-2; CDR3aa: CASSPGQGPANYGYTF; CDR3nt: TGCGCCAGCAGCCCAGGACAGGGGCCCGCTAACTATGGCTACACCTTC
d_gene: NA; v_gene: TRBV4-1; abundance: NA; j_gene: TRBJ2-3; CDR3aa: CASKGPQGFKYF; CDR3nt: TGCGCCAGCAAGGGACCACAGGGATTTAAGTATTTT
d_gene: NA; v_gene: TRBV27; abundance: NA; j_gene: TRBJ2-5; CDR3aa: CASSLYRGYQETQYF; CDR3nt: TGTGCCAGCAGTTTATACCGGGGGTACCAAGAGACCCAGTACTTC
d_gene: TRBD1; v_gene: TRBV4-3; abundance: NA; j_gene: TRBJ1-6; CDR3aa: CASSSGGRGPLHF; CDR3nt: TGCGCCAGTTCGTCAGGGGGTAGGGGACCCCTCCACTTT
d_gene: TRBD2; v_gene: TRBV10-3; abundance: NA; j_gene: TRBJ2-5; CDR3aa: CATRRGPAGGKETQYF; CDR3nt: TGTGCCACACGGCGCGGGCCAGCGGGGGGCAAAGAGACCCAGTACTTC
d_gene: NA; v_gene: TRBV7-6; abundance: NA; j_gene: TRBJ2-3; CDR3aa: CASSQGPREHTDTQYF; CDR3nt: TGTGCCAGCAGCCAGGGGCCCCGAGAGCACACAGATACGCAGTATTTT
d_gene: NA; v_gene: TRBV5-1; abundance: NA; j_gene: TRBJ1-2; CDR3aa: CASSYGPEDYGYTF; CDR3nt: TGCGCCAGCAGCTACGGACCGGAGGACTATGGCTACACCTTC
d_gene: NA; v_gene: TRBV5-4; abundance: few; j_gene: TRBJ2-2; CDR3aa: CASSPSPDREETGELFF; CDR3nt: TGTGCCAGCAGCCCGAGCCCGGATAGGGAGGAGACCGGGGAGCTGTTTTTT
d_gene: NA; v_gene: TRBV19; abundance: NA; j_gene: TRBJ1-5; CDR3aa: CASSIGGPPNQPQHF; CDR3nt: TGTGCCAGTAGTATAGGGGGGCCCCCCAATCAGCCCCAGCATTTT
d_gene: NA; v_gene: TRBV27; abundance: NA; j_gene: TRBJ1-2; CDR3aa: CASSLSGGFYGYTF; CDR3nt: TGTGCCAGCAGTTTATCCGGGGGATTCTATGGCTACACCTTC
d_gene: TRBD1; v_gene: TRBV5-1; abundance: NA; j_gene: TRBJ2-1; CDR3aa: CASSLGTGGGNEQFF; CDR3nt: TGCGCCAGCAGCCTCGGGACAGGGGGAGGCAATGAGCAGTTCTTC
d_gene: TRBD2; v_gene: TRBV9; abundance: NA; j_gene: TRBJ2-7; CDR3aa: CASSDGGAGEQYF; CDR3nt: TGTGCCAGCAGCGACGGGGGGGCGGGCGAGCAGTACTTC
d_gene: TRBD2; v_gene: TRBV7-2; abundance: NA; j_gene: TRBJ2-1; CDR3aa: CASSFSGGALYEQFF; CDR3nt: TGTGCCAGCAGCTTTAGCGGGGGGGCCCTGTATGAGCAGTTCTTC
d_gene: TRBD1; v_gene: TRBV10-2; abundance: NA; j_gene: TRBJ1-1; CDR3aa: CASSDEQGALTEAFF; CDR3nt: TGCGCCAGCAGTGATGAACAGGGGGCGCTCACTGAAGCTTTCTTT
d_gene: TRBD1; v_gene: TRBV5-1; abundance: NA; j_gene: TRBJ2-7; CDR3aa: CASSAVAGGSYEQYF; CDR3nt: TGCGCCAGCAGCGCGGTGGCAGGGGGCTCCTACGAGCAGTACTTC
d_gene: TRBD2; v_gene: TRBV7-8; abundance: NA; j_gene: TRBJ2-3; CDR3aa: CASSLTSGSTGPADTQYF; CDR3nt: TGTGCCAGCAGCCTTACTAGCGGGAGCACCGGCCCCGCAGATACGCAGTATTTT
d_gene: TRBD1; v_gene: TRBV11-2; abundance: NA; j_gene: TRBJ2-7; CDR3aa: CASSPGQGADEQYF; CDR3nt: TGTGCCAGCAGCCCTGGACAGGGGGCGGACGAGCAGTACTTC
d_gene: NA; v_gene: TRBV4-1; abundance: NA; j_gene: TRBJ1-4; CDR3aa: CASSQDSEKLFF; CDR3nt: TGCGCCAGCAGCCAAGATTCAGAAAAACTGTTTTTT
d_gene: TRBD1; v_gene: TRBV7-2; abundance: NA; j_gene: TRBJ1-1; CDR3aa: CASSLGQVNTEAFF; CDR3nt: TGTGCCAGCAGCTTGGGACAGGTGAACACTGAAGCTTTCTTT
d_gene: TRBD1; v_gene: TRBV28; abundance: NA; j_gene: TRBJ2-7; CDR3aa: CASRTGVMNEQYF; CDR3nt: TGTGCCAGCCGGACAGGGGTGATGAACGAGCAGTACTTC
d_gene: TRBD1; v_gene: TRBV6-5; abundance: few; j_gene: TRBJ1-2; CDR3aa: CASSPDRGQYGYTF; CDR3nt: TGTGCCAGCAGTCCTGACAGGGGGCAATATGGCTACACCTTC
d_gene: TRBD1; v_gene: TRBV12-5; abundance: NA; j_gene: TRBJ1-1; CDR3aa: CASGLFTGTGGAGTEAFF; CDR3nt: TGTGCTAGTGGTTTGTTTACCGGGACAGGGGGCGCTGGCACTGAAGCTTTCTTT
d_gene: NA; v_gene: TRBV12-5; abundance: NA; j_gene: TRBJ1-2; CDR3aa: CASGLGLASNYGYTF; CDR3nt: TGTGCTAGTGGTTTGGGCTTAGCGTCCAACTATGGCTACACCTTC
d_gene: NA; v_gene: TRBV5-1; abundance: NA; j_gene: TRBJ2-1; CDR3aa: CASSLCGDEQFF; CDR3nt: TGCGCCAGCAGCTTGTGCGGGGATGAGCAGTTCTTC
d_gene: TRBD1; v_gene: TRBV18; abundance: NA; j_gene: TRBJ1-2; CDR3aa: CASSPGTVYGYTF; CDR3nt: TGTGCCAGCTCCCCCGGGACAGTCTATGGCTACACCTTC
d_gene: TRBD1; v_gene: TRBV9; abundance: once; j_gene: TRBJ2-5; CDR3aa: CASSVEGTGLGETQYF; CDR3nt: TGTGCCAGCAGCGTAGAAGGGACAGGTCTCGGGGAGACCCAGTACTTC